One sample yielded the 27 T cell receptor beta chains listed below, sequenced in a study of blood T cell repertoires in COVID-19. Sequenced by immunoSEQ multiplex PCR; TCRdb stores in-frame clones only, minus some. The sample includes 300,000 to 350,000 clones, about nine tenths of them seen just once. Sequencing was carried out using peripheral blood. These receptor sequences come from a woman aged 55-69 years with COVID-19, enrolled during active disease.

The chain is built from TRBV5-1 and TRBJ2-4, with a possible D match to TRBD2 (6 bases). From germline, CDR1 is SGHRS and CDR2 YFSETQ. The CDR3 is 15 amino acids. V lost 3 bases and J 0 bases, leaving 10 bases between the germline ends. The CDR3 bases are TGCGCCAGCAGCTCGTACGGGGGAGCCAAAAACATTCAGTACTTC. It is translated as CASSSYGGAKNIQYF.

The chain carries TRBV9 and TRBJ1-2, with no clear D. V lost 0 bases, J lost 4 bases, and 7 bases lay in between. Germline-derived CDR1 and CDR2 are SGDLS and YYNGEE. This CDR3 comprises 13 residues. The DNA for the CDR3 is TGTGCCAGCAGCGTAGAGACGGGCTATGGCTACACCTTC. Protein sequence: CASSVETGYGYTF.

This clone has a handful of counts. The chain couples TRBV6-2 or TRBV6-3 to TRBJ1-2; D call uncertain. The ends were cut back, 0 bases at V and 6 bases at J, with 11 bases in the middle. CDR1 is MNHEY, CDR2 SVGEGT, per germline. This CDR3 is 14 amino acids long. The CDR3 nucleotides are TGTGCCAGCAGTTACTCACCGGGAGTCCATGGCTACACCTTC. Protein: CASSYSPGVHGYTF.

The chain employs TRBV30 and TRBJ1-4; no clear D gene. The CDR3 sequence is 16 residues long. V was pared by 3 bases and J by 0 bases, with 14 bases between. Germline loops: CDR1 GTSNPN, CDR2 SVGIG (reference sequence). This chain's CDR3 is CAWRPGVVSTNEKLFF. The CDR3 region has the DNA TGTGCCTGGAGACCCGGGGTCGTCTCAACTAATGAAAAACTGTTTTTT.

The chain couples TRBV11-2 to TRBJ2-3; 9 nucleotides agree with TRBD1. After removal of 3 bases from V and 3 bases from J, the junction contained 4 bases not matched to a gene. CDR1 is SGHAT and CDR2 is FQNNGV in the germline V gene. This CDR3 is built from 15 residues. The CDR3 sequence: CASSLGQGPTDTQYF. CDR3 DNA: TGTGCCAGCAGCTTGGGACAGGGCCCAACAGATACGCAGTATTTT.

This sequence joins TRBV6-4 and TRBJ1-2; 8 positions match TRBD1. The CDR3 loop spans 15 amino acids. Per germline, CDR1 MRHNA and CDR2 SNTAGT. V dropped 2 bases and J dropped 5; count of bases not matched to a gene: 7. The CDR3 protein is CASSDGSRGLYGYTF. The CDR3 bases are TGTGCCAGCAGTGACGGGTCCAGGGGGCTGTATGGCTACACCTTC.

CDR3 in amino acids: CASTPEWTGYGYTF. In DNA, the CDR3 is TGTGCCAGCACTCCGGAGTGGACAGGGTACGGCTACACCTTC. The chain is built from TRBV6-5 and TRBJ1-2; 8 positions agree with TRBD1. The length of the CDR3 is 14 residues. Trimming cost V 7 bases and J 8 bases; bases outside gene matches: 12. Germline CDR1 and CDR2: MNHEY and SVGAGI.

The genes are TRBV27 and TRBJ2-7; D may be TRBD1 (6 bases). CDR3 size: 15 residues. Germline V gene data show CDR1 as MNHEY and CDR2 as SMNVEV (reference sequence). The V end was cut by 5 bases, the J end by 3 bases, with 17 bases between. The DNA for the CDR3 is TGTGCCAGCAGTCCGACGCCGGGACAATTCTACGAGCAGTACTTC. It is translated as CASSPTPGQFYEQYF.

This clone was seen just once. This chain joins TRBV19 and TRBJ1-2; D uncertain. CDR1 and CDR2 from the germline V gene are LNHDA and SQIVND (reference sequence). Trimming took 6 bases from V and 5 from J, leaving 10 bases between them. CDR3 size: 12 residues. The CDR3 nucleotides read TGTGCCAGTAGAAACTCGGGTTATGGCTACACCTTC. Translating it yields CASRNSGYGYTF.

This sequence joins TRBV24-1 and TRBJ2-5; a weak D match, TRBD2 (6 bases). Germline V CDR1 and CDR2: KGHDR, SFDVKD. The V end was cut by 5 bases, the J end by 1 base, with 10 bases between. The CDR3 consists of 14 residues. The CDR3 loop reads CATSGGDGQETQYF. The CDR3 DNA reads TGTGCCACCAGTGGGGGGGATGGCCAAGAGACCCAGTACTTC.

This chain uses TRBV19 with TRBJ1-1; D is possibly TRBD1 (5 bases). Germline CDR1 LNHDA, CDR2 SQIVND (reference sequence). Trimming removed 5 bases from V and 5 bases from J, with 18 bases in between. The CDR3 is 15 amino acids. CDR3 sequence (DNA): TGTGCCAGTAGTTTCGACTACTCGGGGGGAACTGAAGCTTTCTTT. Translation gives CASSFDYSGGTEAFF.

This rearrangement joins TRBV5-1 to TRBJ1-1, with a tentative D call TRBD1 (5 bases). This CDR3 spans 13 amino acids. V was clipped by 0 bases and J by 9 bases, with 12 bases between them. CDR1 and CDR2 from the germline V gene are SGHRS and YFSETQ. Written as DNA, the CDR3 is TGCGCCAGCAGCTTGGAAGGGGAAAGGAAAGCTTTCTTT. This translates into CASSLEGERKAFF.

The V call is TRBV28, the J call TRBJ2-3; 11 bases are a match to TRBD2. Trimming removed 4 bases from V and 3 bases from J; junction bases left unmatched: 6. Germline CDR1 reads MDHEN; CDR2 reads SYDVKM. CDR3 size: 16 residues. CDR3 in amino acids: CASSSIAGGPTDTQYF. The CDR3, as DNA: TGTGCCAGCAGTTCCATAGCGGGGGGGCCGACAGATACGCAGTATTTT.

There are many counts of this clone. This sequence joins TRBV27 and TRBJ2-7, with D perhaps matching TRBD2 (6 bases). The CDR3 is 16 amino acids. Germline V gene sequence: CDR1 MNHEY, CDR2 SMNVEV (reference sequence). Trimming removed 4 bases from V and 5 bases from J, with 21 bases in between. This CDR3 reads CASSSRQEGSYHEQYF. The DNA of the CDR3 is TGTGCCAGCAGTTCCCGTCAGGAGGGGAGTTACCACGAGCAGTACTTC.

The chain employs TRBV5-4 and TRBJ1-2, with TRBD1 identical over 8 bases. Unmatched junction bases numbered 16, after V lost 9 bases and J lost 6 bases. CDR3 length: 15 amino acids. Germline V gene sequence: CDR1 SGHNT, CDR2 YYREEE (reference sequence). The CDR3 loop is CAKEARQGKKDGYTF. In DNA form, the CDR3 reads TGTGCCAAGGAAGCTAGACAGGGGAAAAAGGATGGCTACACCTTC.

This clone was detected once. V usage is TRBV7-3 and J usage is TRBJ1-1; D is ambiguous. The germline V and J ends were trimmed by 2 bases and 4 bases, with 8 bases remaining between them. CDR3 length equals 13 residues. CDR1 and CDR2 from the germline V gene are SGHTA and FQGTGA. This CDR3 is CASSLLSSTEAFF. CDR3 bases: TGTGCCAGCAGCTTACTCTCGAGCACTGAAGCTTTCTTT. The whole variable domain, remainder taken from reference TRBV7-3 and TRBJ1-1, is GAGVSQTPSNKVTEKGKYVELRCDPISGHTALYWYRQSLGQGPEFLIYFQGTGAADDSGLPNDRFFAVRPEGSVSTLKIQRTERGDSAVYLCASSLLSSTEAFFGQGTRLTVV.

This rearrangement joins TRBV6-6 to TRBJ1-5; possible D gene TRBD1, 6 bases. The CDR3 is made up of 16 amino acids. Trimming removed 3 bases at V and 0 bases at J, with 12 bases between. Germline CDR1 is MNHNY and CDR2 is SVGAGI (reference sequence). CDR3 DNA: TGTGCCAGCAGTTATAACAGGGCTAATAGCAATCAGCCCCAGCATTTT. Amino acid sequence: CASSYNRANSNQPQHF.

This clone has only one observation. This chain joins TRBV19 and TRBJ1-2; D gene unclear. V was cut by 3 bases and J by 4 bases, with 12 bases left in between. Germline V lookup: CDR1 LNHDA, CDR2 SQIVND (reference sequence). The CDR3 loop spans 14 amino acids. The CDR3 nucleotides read TGTGCCAGTAGTATTAGAGGGATTTCCTATGGCTACACCTTC. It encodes CASSIRGISYGYTF.

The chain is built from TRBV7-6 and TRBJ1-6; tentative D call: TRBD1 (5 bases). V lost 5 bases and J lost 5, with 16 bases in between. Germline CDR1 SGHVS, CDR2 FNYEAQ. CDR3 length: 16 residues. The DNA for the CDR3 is TGTGCCAGCAGCCGGGGCGGGGCTGGCCATAATTCACCCCTCCACTTT. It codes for CASSRGGAGHNSPLHF.

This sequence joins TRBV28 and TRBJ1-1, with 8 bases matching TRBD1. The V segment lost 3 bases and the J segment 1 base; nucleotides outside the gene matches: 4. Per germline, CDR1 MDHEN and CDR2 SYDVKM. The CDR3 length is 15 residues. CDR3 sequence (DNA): TGTGCCAGCAGTTTGCCTGGGACAGGGAACACTGAAGCTTTCTTT. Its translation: CASSLPGTGNTEAFF.

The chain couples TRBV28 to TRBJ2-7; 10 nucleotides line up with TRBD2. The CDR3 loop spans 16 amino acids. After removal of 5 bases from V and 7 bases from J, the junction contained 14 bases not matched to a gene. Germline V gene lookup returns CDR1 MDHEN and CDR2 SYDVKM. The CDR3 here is CASSHPPTSGSGEQYF. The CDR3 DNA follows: TGTGCCAGCAGTCACCCCCCGACTAGCGGGTCGGGGGAGCAGTACTTC.

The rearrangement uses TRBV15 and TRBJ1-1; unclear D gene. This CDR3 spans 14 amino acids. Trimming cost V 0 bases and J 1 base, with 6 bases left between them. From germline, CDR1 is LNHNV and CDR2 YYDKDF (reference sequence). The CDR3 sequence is CATSREQWNTEAFF. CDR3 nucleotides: TGTGCCACCAGCAGAGAACAGTGGAACACTGAAGCTTTCTTT.

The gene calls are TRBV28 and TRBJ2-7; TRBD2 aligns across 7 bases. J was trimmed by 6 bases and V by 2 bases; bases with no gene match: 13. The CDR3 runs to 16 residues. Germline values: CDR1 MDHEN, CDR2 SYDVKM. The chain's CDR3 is CASSLSSPGSGGEQYF. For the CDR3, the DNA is TGTGCCAGCAGTTTAAGTTCACCTGGGTCGGGGGGCGAGCAGTACTTC.

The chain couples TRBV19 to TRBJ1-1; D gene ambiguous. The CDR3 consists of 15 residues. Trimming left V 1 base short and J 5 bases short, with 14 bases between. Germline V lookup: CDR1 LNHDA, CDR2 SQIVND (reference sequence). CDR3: CASSIVGLGETEAFF. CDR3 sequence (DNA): TGTGCCAGTAGTATAGTCGGACTTGGGGAGACTGAAGCTTTCTTT.

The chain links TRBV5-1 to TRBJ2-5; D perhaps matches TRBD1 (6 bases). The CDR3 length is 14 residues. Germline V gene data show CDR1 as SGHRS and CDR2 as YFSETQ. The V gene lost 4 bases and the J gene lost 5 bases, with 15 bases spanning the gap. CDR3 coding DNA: TGCGCCAGCAGCCTCCGGACAGACCGGGAGACCCAGTACTTC. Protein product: CASSLRTDRETQYF.

The chain's CDR3 is CASSLGQGDYGYTF. CDR3 nucleotides: TGTGCCAGTAGCCTCGGACAGGGAGACTATGGCTACACCTTC. The chain couples TRBV19 to TRBJ1-2, with TRBD1 identical over 8 bases. CDR1 and CDR2 (germline): LNHDA, SQIVND (reference sequence). The CDR3 consists of 14 residues. V dropped 6 bases and J dropped 3; count of bases not matched to a gene: 6. Complete variable domain (other parts from reference TRBV19 and TRBJ1-2): DGGITQSPKYLFRKEGQNVTLSCEQNLNHDAMYWYRQDPGQGLRLIYYSQIVNDFQKGDIAEGYSVSREKKESFPLTVTSAQKNPTAFYLCASSLGQGDYGYTFGSGTRLTVV.

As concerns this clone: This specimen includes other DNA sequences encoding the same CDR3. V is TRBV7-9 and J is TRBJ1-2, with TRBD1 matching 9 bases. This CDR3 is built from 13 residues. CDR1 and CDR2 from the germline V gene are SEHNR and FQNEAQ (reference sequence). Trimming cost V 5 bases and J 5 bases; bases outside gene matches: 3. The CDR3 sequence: CASSVGQGYGYTF. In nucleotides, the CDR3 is TGTGCCAGCAGCGTGGGACAGGGTTATGGCTACACCTTC. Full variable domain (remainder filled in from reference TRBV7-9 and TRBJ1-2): DTGVSQNPRHKITKRGQNVTFRCDPISEHNRLYWYRQTLGQGPEFLTYFQNEAQLEKSRLLSDRFSAERPKGSFSTLEIQRTEQGDSAMYLCASSVGQGYGYTFGSGTRLTVV.